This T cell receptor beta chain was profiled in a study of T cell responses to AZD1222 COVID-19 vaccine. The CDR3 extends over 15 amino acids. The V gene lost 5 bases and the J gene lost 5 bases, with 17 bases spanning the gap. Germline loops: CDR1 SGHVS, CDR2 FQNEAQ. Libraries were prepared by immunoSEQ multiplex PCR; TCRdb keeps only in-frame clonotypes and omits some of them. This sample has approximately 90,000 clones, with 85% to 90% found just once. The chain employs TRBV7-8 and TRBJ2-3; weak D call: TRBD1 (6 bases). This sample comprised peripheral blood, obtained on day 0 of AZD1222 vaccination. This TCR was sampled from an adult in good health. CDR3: CASSRQVSTGDTQYF. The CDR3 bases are TGTGCCAGCAGCCGACAGGTTTCCACCGGAGATACGCAGTATTTT.